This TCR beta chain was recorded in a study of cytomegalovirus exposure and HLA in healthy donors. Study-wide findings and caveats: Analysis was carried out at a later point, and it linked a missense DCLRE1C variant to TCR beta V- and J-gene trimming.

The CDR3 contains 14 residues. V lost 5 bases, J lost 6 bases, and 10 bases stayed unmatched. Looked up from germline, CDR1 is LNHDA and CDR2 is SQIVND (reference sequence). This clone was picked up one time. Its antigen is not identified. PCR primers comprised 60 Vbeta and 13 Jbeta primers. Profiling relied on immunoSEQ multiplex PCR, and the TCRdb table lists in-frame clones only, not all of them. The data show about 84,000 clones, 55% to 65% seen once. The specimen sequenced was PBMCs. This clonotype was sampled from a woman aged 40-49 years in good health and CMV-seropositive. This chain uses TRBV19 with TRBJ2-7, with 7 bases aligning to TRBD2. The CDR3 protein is CASSRPSGRGEQYF. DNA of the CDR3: TGTGCCAGTAGTCGGCCTAGCGGACGGGGCGAGCAGTACTTC.